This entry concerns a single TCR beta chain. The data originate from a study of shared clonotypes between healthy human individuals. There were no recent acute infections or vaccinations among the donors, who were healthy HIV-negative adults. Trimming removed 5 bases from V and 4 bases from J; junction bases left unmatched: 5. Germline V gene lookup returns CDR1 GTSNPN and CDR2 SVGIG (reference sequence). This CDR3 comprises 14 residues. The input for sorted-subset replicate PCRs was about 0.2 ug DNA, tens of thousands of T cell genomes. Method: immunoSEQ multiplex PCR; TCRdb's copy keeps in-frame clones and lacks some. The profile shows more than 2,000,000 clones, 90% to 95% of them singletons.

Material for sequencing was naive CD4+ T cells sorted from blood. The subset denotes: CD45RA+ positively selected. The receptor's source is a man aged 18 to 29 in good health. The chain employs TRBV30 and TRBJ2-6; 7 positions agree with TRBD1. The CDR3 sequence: CAWGRQGGANVLTF. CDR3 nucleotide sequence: TGTGCCTGGGGCCGACAGGGAGGGGCCAACGTCCTGACTTTC. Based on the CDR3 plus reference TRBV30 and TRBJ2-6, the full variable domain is SQTIHQWPATLVQPVGSPLSLECTVEGTSNPNLYWYRQAAGRGLQLLFYSVGIGQISSEVPQNLSASRPQDRQFILSSKKLLLSDSGFYLCAWGRQGGANVLTFGAGSRLTVL.